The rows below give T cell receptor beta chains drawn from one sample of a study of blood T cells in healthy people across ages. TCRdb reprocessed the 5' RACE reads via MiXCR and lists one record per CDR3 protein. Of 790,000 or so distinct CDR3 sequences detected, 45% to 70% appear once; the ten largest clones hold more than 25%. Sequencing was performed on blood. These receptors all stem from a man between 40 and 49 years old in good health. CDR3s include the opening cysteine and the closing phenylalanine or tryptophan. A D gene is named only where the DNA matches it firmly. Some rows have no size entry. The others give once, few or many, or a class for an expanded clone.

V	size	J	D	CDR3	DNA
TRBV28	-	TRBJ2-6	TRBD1	CASRSTGGLGANVLTF	TGTGCCAGCAGATCGACAGGGGGGTTGGGGGCCAACGTCCTGACTTTC
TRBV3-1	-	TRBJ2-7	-	CASSPGGGGEGPEQYF	TGTGCCAGCAGCCCCGGAGGAGGGGGGGAAGGACCCGAGCAGTACTTC
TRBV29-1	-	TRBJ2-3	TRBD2	CSVGGGYADTQYF	TGCAGCGTTGGGGGGGGATACGCAGATACGCAGTATTTT
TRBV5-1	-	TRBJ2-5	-	CASWLEETQYF	TGCGCCAGCTGGCTGGAAGAGACCCAGTACTTC
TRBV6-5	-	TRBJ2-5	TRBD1	CASSSLYRGQWETQYF	TGTGCCAGCAGTTCGCTCTACAGGGGGCAATGGGAGACCCAGTACTTC
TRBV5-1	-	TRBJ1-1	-	CASSLEGHPNTEAFF	TGCGCCAGCAGCTTGGAAGGACACCCGAACACTGAAGCTTTCTTT
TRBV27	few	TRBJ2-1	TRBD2	CASSFLAGGGDEQFF	TGTGCCAGCAGTTTTCTAGCGGGAGGGGGGGATGAGCAGTTCTTC
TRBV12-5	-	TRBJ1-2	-	CASGVFIVARDLGYTF	TGTGCTAGTGGAGTGTTTATAGTCGCGAGGGACTTAGGCTACACCTTC
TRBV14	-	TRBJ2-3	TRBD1	CASSQDMHRGTDTQYF	TGTGCCAGCAGCCAAGATATGCACAGGGGGACAGATACGCAGTATTTT
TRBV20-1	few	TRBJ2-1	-	CSADYNEQFF	TGCAGTGCTGACTACAATGAGCAGTTCTTC
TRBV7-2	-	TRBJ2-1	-	CASSTRGRNEQFF	TGTGCCAGCAGCACTAGGGGACGCAATGAGCAGTTCTTC
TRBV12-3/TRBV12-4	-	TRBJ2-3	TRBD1	CASSPRTGGITDTQYF	TGTGCCAGCAGTCCACGGACAGGGGGGATCACAGATACGCAGTATTTT
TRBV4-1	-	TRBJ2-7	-	CASSQVFRAYEQYF	TGCGCCAGCAGCCAAGTGTTCAGAGCCTACGAGCAGTACTTC
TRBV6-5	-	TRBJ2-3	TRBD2	CASSKGRETDTQYF	TGTGCCAGCAGCAAGGGGCGGGAGACAGATACGCAGTATTTT
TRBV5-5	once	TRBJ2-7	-	CASSRNPGSNEQYF	TGTGCCAGCAGTCGAAACCCCGGGAGTAACGAGCAGTACTTC
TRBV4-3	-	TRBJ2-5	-	CASSQDRLNSGEQYF	TGCGCCAGCAGCCAAGATCGATTAAATAGTGGTGAGCAGTACTTC
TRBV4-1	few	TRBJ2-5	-	CASSQWRHNQETQYF	TGCGCCAGCAGCCAATGGCGACACAACCAAGAGACCCAGTACTTC
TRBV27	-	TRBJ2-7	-	CASSSDSGSYNEQYF	TGTGCCAGCAGTTCGGACAGCGGGTCCTACAATGAGCAGTACTTC
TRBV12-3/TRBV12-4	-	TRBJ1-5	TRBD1	CASRTGGDGNQPQHF	TGTGCCAGCAGGACAGGGGGGGATGGCAATCAGCCCCAGCATTTT
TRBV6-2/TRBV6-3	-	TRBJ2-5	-	CASRADAVLETQYF	TGTGCCAGCCGTGCGGACGCCGTTTTAGAGACCCAGTACTTC
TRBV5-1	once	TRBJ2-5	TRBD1	CASSVVNRGHQETQYF	TGCGCCAGCAGCGTGGTTAACAGGGGGCACCAAGAGACCCAGTACTTC
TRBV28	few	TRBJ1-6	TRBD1	CASSTPGQHNSPLHF	TGTGCCAGCAGTACCCCGGGACAGCATAATTCACCCCTCCACTTT
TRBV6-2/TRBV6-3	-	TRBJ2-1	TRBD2	CASSYSPVIAGGAHNEQFF	TGTGCCAGCAGTTACTCTCCCGTTATAGCGGGAGGGGCCCACAATGAGCAGTTCTTC
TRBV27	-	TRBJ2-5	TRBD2	CASSPSLGGVKETQYF	TGTGCCAGCAGTCCATCCCTGGGGGGGGTAAAAGAGACCCAGTACTTC
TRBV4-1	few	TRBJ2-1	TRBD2	CASSLKREEQFF	TGCGCCAGCAGCCTTAAGCGGGAGGAGCAGTTCTTC
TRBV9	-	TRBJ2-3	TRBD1	CASSVGTGLTDTQYF	TGTGCCAGCAGCGTCGGGACAGGTCTCACAGATACGCAGTATTTT
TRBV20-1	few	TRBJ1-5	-	CSARGDTHSNQPQHF	TGCAGTGCTAGAGGGGACACCCATAGCAATCAGCCCCAGCATTTT
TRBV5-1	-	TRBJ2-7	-	CASSLIEGAREQYF	TGCGCCAGCAGCTTAATAGAGGGTGCGCGCGAGCAGTACTTC
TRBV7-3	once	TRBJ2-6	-	CASSFSGNSGANVLTF	TGTGCCAGCAGCTTTTCAGGGAACTCTGGGGCCAACGTCCTGACTTTC
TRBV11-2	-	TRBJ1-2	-	CASSLVPTANYGYTF	TGTGCCAGCAGCTTAGTACCGACGGCGAACTATGGCTACACCTTC
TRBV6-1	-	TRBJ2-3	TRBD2	CASSIWGAGGQTATPSTDTQYF	TGTGCCAGCAGTATATGGGGAGCGGGGGGCCAAACGGCTACCCCTAGCACAGATACGCAGTATTTT
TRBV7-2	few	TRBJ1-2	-	CASSPFQRPVDYGYTF	TGTGCCAGCAGCCCGTTCCAACGCCCGGTGGACTATGGCTACACCTTC
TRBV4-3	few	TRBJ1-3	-	CASSQESAGYGNTIYF	TGCGCCAGCAGCCAAGAGTCGGCAGGGTATGGAAACACCATATATTTT
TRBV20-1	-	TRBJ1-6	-	CSAREGIPYNSPLHF	TGCAGTGCTAGAGAGGGGATCCCTTATAATTCACCCCTCCACTTT
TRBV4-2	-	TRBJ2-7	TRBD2	CASGQDTTSGYEQYF	TGTGCCAGCGGCCAAGATACTACTAGCGGCTACGAGCAGTACTTC
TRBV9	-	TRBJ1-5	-	CASSEGVREADQPQHF	TGTGCCAGCAGCGAGGGGGTAAGGGAAGCGGATCAGCCCCAGCATTTT
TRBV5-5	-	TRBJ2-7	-	CASSLGWGPSYEQYF	TGTGCCAGCAGCTTGGGCTGGGGACCCAGCTACGAGCAGTACTTC
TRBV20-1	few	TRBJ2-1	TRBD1	CSAPRTDRASNEQFF	TGCAGTGCTCCGAGAACGGACAGGGCAAGCAATGAGCAGTTCTTC
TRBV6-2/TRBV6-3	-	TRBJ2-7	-	CASSYSFTGFDEQYF	TGTGCCAGCAGTTATTCGTTTACAGGGTTCGACGAGCAGTACTTC
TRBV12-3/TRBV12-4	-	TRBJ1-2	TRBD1	CASSPGQGGSYGYTF	TGTGCCAGCAGTCCAGGACAGGGAGGCAGCTATGGCTACACCTTC
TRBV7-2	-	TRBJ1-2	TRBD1	CASSRDRVRGYTF	TGTGCCAGCAGCCGAGACAGGGTTCGTGGCTACACCTTC
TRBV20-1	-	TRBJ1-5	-	CSASGGVQPQHF	TGCAGTGCTAGTGGCGGGGTCCAGCCCCAGCATTTT